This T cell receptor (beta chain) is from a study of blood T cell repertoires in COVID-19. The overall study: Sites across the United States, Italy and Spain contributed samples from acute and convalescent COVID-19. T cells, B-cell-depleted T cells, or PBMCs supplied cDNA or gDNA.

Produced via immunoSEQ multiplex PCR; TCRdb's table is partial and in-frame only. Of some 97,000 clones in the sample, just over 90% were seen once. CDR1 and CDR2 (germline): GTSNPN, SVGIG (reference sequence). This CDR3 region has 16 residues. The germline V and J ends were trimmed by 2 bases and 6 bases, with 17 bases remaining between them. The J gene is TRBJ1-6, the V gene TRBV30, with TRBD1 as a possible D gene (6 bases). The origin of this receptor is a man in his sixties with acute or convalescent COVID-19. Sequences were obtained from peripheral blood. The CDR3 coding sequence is TGTGCCTGGAGTCCACAGGGCCGGCTCGGTAATTCACCCCTCCACTTT. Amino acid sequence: CAWSPQGRLGNSPLHF.